This TCR beta chain is from a study of CD8 T cells in ankylosing spondylitis (dated by TCRdb to the late 2010s). About the full investigation: The study profiled T cell receptor beta repertoires in healthy donors and ankylosing spondylitis patients to find disease-linked TCR variants. Peripheral blood samples were taken, and synovial fluid was additionally collected from ankylosing spondylitis patients. In total, the full study cohort was made up of roughly 110 healthy donors and more than 20 ankylosing spondylitis patients.

Summary of the overall study and its limitations: A CD8+ phenotype was shown by the disease-linked clones, which were found at relatively low frequencies in peripheral blood. Some of the motif variants had been reported before in the synovial fluid and blood of reactive arthritis patients, a finding that suggests common disease-initiation mechanisms. Blood from ankylosing spondylitis patients appeared to be characterized by a TCR beta motif made up of under ten highly homologous amino acid variants. According to the report, matched synovial fluid samples from ankylosing spondylitis patients were significantly enriched for the disease-linked clones.

About this clonotype itself: Its antigen remains undetermined. No per-base quality is available; no much larger clone lies one base away.

Sequenced on an Illumina HiSeq 2500. Quantitative 5'-RACE with molecular barcodes was the method used to prepare the TCR beta libraries. As for the original processing: A new computational method, built on a probabilistic model of VDJ rearrangement, was used to identify disease-linked TCR variants. Using fastp at Q25 and MiXCR, TCRdb reprocessed the public reads and kept productive beta chains. Rows are combined by CDR3 protein, so each entry shows the most common genes and DNA. The V and J calls come from TCRdb's annotation, not from the publication. Here the sample has approximately 220,000 distinct CDR3 sequences; around 17% occur a single time. In total, the top ten clones hold approximately 46% of the sample. The germline V gene sets CDR1 to MNHNS and CDR2 to SASEGT. The V end gives up 5 bases and the J end 4 bases, leaving 5 bases in the junction not matched to a gene. From cysteine to phenylalanine, the CDR3 is 15 amino acids long. Kept here is only the CDR3 DNA, which spans 45 bases and is read in frame from base 1.

This receptor was identified in a male donor with ankylosing spondylitis. The V and J genes are TRBV6-1 and TRBJ2-5, with 12 middle bases fitting TRBD1. The sequencing input was blood, either unsorted or a sorted T cell fraction (not recorded which). Read as DNA, the sequence is TGTGCCAGCAGTCCCGGGACAGGGGGCGCAGAGACCCAGTACTTC. The encoded protein is CASSPGTGGAETQYF.